This is a list of T cell receptor beta chains from one sample in a study of Graves' ophthalmopathy and Graves' hyperthyroidism. MiXCR was run by TCRdb on the multiplex PCR reads, yielding one entry per CDR3 protein. In the table there are about 700,000 distinct CDR3 sequences, approximately 40% of which are singletons. The sequenced sample consisted of peripheral blood. The receptors come from an adult man with Graves' ophthalmopathy. CDR3s include the opening cysteine and the closing phenylalanine or tryptophan. A D gene is named only where the DNA matches it firmly. The size field is filled for only some rows; it gives once, few, many or a size class.

j_gene,abundance,v_gene,d_gene,CDR3aa,CDR3nt
TRBJ2-7,many,TRBV19,NA,CASSTSQGFVYEQYF,TGTGCCAGTAGTACCTCACAGGGATTTGTCTACGAGCAGTACTTC
TRBJ1-2,NA,TRBV7-9,NA,CASSLIAGAEANYGYTF,TGTGCCAGCAGCTTAATAGCCGGGGCAGAGGCTAACTATGGCTACACCTTC
TRBJ1-2,NA,TRBV2,NA,CASSLPGHRMNYGYTF,TGTGCCAGCAGTTTACCTGGACACAGGATGAACTATGGCTACACCTTC
TRBJ1-4,many,TRBV12-3/TRBV12-4,NA,CASTVPSTNEKLFF,TGTGCCAGCACAGTTCCGTCAACTAATGAAAAACTGTTTTTT
TRBJ2-7,few,TRBV20-1,TRBD1,CSARELGQGAGEQYF,TGCAGTGCTAGAGAGCTGGGACAGGGGGCAGGTGAGCAGTACTTC
TRBJ2-7,NA,TRBV12-3/TRBV12-4,NA,CASSPAGPPGVGEQYF,TGTGCCAGCAGTCCAGCCGGACCCCCCGGGGTGGGCGAGCAGTACTTC
TRBJ2-7,few,TRBV6-2/TRBV6-3,NA,CASTHEQYF,TGTGCCAGCACCCACGAGCAGTACTTC
TRBJ2-7,NA,TRBV19,TRBD1,CASSRTGRNYEQYF,TGTGCCAGTAGCCGGACAGGTCGGAACTACGAGCAGTACTTC
TRBJ1-5,many,TRBV16,NA,CASSPGGGQPQHF,TGTGCCAGCAGCCCTGGGGGTGGCCAGCCCCAGCATTTT
TRBJ2-7,NA,TRBV19,TRBD2,CASSIEAGRSYEQYF,TGTGCCAGTAGTATTGAAGCGGGGAGATCCTACGAGCAGTACTTC
TRBJ2-5,NA,TRBV4-2,TRBD1,CASSGQGAHQETQYF,TGTGCCAGCAGCGGACAGGGGGCCCACCAAGAGACCCAGTACTTC
TRBJ2-7,many,TRBV2,TRBD1,CARGTAYEQYF,TGTGCCAGGGGGACAGCTTACGAGCAGTACTTC
TRBJ2-1,NA,TRBV2,TRBD1,CASGTGVGNEQFF,TGTGCCAGTGGGACAGGGGTAGGCAATGAGCAGTTCTTC
TRBJ1-3,many,TRBV7-9,NA,CASSLSTGSGNTIYF,TGTGCCAGCAGCTTGTCGACAGGTTCTGGAAACACCATATATTTT
TRBJ2-7,NA,TRBV12-3/TRBV12-4,TRBD2,CASSRTSGEGSYEQYF,TGTGCCAGCAGTAGGACTAGCGGGGAGGGTTCCTACGAGCAGTACTTC
TRBJ2-7,NA,TRBV11-2,NA,CAWGNYEQYF,TGTGCCTGGGGAAACTACGAGCAGTACTTC
TRBJ2-6,NA,TRBV9,NA,CASSLAPGMVGANVLTF,TGTGCCAGCAGCTTAGCCCCGGGGATGGTGGGGGCCAACGTCCTGACTTTC
TRBJ2-1,NA,TRBV5-1,TRBD1,CASSWTGDEQFF,TGCGCCAGCAGCTGGACAGGGGATGAGCAGTTCTTC
TRBJ2-2,NA,TRBV9,TRBD1,CASRKGGGRTGELFF,TGTGCCAGTAGAAAAGGGGGCGGAAGGACCGGGGAGCTGTTTTTT
TRBJ2-1,NA,TRBV29-1,NA,CSGKRESYNEQFF,TGCAGCGGTAAGAGAGAATCCTACAATGAGCAGTTCTTC
TRBJ1-4,NA,TRBV20-1,TRBD1,CSAREPAGQSPTNEKLFF,TGCAGTGCTAGAGAACCGGCGGGACAGAGCCCAACTAATGAAAAACTGTTTTTT
TRBJ1-2,few,TRBV11-2,TRBD1,CASAQTDRAHGYTF,TGTGCCAGTGCTCAGACGGACAGGGCACATGGCTACACCTTC
TRBJ2-5,NA,TRBV7-6,NA,CASSSWTGVADETQYF,TGTGCCAGCAGCTCTTGGACGGGAGTCGCCGACGAGACCCAGTACTTC
TRBJ1-3,few,TRBV6-6,NA,CASSFSGNGNTIYF,TGTGCCAGCAGTTTTTCAGGGAACGGAAACACCATATATTTT
TRBJ1-5,many,TRBV29-1,NA,CSVTGTRAHLNQPQHF,TGCAGCGTTACCGGGACAAGGGCCCATCTCAATCAGCCCCAGCATTTT
TRBJ2-7,many,TRBV29-1,NA,CSVEGGPLGADEQYF,TGCAGCGTTGAAGGGGGGCCTTTGGGGGCGGATGAGCAGTACTTC
TRBJ1-2,few,TRBV12-3/TRBV12-4,NA,CASSEKWQGYHGYTF,TGTGCCAGCAGCGAAAAGTGGCAGGGGTATCATGGCTACACCTTC
TRBJ2-7,few,TRBV7-9,NA,CASTQRDLYEQYF,TGTGCCAGCACCCAGCGCGACCTCTACGAGCAGTACTTC
TRBJ1-5,few,TRBV19,TRBD1,CASMNRDRFSNQPQHF,TGTGCCAGTATGAATCGGGACAGATTTAGCAATCAGCCCCAGCATTTT
TRBJ1-5,few,TRBV24-1,NA,CASSPTGRKNQPQHF,TGTGCCAGCAGCCCGACCGGACGGAAGAATCAGCCCCAGCATTTT
TRBJ1-3,NA,TRBV10-3,TRBD1,CASSRPGQDALGGNTIYF,TGTGCCAGCAGTCGTCCGGGACAGGATGCTTTGGGTGGAAACACCATATATTTT
TRBJ1-3,many,TRBV12-3/TRBV12-4,NA,CASSLQGNTIYF,TGTGCCAGCAGTTTACAGGGAAACACCATATATTTT
TRBJ1-1,many,TRBV7-9,NA,CASSSGARTLNTEAFF,TGTGCCAGCAGCTCCGGGGCCAGGACGCTGAACACTGAAGCTTTCTTT
TRBJ1-2,few,TRBV2,NA,CASSVQGDRNTF,TGTGCCAGCAGTGTCCAGGGTGACAGAAACACCTTC
TRBJ2-6,once,TRBV2,NA,CASSETGHTSGANVLTF,TGTGCCAGCAGTGAAACGGGACACACCTCTGGGGCCAACGTCCTGACTTTC
TRBJ2-7,few,TRBV7-9,TRBD1,CASTSTGNEQYF,TGTGCCAGCACCTCGACAGGGAACGAGCAGTACTTC
TRBJ1-4,few,TRBV11-1,NA,CASSYYSSGRIF,TGTGCCAGCAGTTACTACAGCTCGGGCCGGATTTTT
TRBJ1-6,NA,TRBV25-1,NA,CASSDSAGEPSPLHF,TGTGCCAGCAGTGATAGTGCCGGGGAGCCCTCGCCCCTCCACTTT
TRBJ2-5,NA,TRBV29-1,TRBD1,CSAGQGSQETQYF,TGCAGCGCAGGACAGGGGTCCCAAGAGACCCAGTACTTC
TRBJ2-7,many,TRBV20-1,NA,CSAWAKAQYF,TGCAGTGCCTGGGCCAAAGCGCAGTACTTC
TRBJ1-3,NA,TRBV19,TRBD1,CASTKTGQEGNTIYF,TGTGCCAGTACCAAAACGGGACAGGAGGGTAACACCATATATTTT
TRBJ2-7,NA,TRBV2,TRBD2,CASRLTSGIYEQYF,TGTGCCAGCAGACTGACTAGCGGGATCTACGAGCAGTACTTC
TRBJ1-2,many,TRBV2,NA,CASRSGANYGYTF,TGTGCCAGCAGGAGCGGGGCTAACTATGGCTACACCTTC
TRBJ1-1,NA,TRBV2,TRBD1,CASSETDRAGSVTEAFF,TGTGCCAGCAGTGAAACCGACAGGGCAGGCTCAGTGACTGAAGCTTTCTTT
TRBJ2-5,many,TRBV10-3,TRBD1,CAISDRGETQYF,TGTGCCATCAGCGACAGGGGAGAGACCCAGTACTTC